One and the same sample provided the 31 T cell receptor beta chains below, sequenced in a study of identifying expanded T cells in peripheral blood. Here immunoSEQ multiplex PCR was the method, and the copy in TCRdb shows in-frame clones only, minus some. The sample carries approximately 110,000 clones, 88% recorded once. Specimen: blood. The source is a person between 18 and 75 years old in good health.

The count of this clone is one. The V call is TRBV2, the J call TRBJ1-2, with 8 bases aligning to TRBD1. Germline trimming cut 5 bases from V and 6 bases from J; bases unmatched to any gene: 5. Per germline, CDR1 SNHLY and CDR2 FYNNEI. The CDR3 loop spans 13 amino acids. The CDR3 loop reads CASSKTGADGYTF. CDR3 coding DNA: TGTGCCAGCAGTAAGACAGGGGCGGATGGCTACACCTTC. Based on the CDR3 plus reference TRBV2 and TRBJ1-2, the full variable domain is EPEVTQTPSHQVTQMGQEVILRCVPISNHLYFYWYRQILGQKVEFLVSFYNNEISEKSEIFDDQFSVERPDGSNFTLKIRSTKLEDSAMYFCASSKTGADGYTFGSGTRLTVV.

V usage is TRBV13 and J usage is TRBJ1-1; possibly TRBD1 for D (5 bases). V lost 3 bases and J lost 5, with 10 bases in between. CDR3 length: 13 amino acids. Per the germline V gene, CDR1 is PRHDT and CDR2 is FYEKMQ (reference sequence). CDR3 region: CASSFYGGTEAFF. The CDR3 DNA is TGTGCCAGCAGCTTTTACGGGGGTACTGAAGCTTTCTTT.

This chain joins TRBV19 and TRBJ1-5; perhaps TRBD1 as D (5 bases). The CDR3 covers 15 residues. Between the trimmed V and J ends, which lost 3 bases and 4 bases, there was a span of 13 bases. Germline CDR1 reads LNHDA; CDR2 reads SQIVND (reference sequence). CDR3 in amino acids: CASSISVSGNQPQHF. As DNA, the CDR3 is TGTGCCAGTAGTATTAGTGTGTCAGGGAATCAGCCCCAGCATTTT.

This clone was counted once. This sequence joins TRBV6-5 and TRBJ2-7; TRBD1 matches at 10 bases. Germline V CDR1 and CDR2: MNHEY, SVGAGI. Germline trimming cut 4 bases from V and 4 bases from J; bases unmatched to any gene: 10. The CDR3 consists of 16 residues. CDR3 region: CASSSSGTGVAYEQYF. In DNA form, the CDR3 reads TGTGCCAGCAGTTCCTCCGGGACAGGGGTCGCATACGAGCAGTACTTC.

The V and J genes are TRBV29-1 and TRBJ2-1; D remains ambiguous. From germline, CDR1 is SQVTM and CDR2 ANQGSEA. Trimming cost V 5 bases and J 5 bases, with 13 bases left between them. CDR3 length equals 13 residues. The CDR3: CSVKAGGNNEQFF. CDR3 in DNA: TGCAGCGTTAAGGCTGGCGGTAACAATGAGCAGTTCTTC.

The V and J genes are TRBV28 and TRBJ1-1; possibly TRBD1 for D (5 bases). The CDR3 length is 12 residues. The V gene's germline CDR1 is MDHEN and CDR2 SYDVKM. The V gene lost 3 bases and the J gene lost 4 bases, with 6 bases spanning the gap. The CDR3 DNA is TGTGCCAGCAGTTTCCAGGGCACTGAAGCTTTCTTT. As protein: CASSFQGTEAFF.

In its sample, this clone was seen once. The rearrangement joins TRBV7-9 to TRBJ1-4; 10 bases fit TRBD1. Germline CDR1 is SEHNR and CDR2 is FQNEAQ (reference sequence). This CDR3 region has 16 residues. Losses at the gene ends were 5 bases for V and 3 bases for J; bases not matched to a gene: 6. As DNA, the CDR3 is TGTGCCAGCAGCACCGACAGGGGGCTGGCTAATGAAAAACTGTTTTTT. Translation gives CASSTDRGLANEKLFF.

This chain uses TRBV6-5 with TRBJ2-7; D unresolved. V shed 6 bases and J shed 7 bases, with 10 bases lying between them. Germline assignment: CDR1 MNHEY and CDR2 SVGAGI. There are 11 residues in the CDR3. This chain's CDR3 is CASRRRDEQYF. In DNA, the CDR3 is TGTGCCAGCAGGAGAAGAGATGAGCAGTACTTC.

The rearrangement links TRBV19 to TRBJ2-1, with D maybe TRBD2 (5 bases). The CDR3 runs to 16 residues. V was pared by 3 bases and J by 0 bases, with 12 bases between. CDR1 and CDR2 (germline): LNHDA, SQIVND (reference sequence). This CDR3 is CASSISRRPSYNEQFF. The CDR3 bases are TGTGCCAGTAGTATCTCGAGGAGGCCCTCCTACAATGAGCAGTTCTTC.

This rearrangement joins TRBV28 to TRBJ1-1; D gene ambiguous. The V and J ends lost 6 bases and 1 base respectively, with 21 bases between them. CDR3 length: 17 residues. Germline-derived CDR1 and CDR2 are MDHEN and SYDVKM. The DNA of the CDR3 is TGTGCCAGCAGGCGAAGTCAATTTACAGTGGGGAACACTGAAGCTTTCTTT. This sequence encodes CASRRSQFTVGNTEAFF.

The genes are TRBV6-1 and TRBJ2-2, with TRBD1 matching 9 bases. The J segment lost 3 bases and the V segment lost 6 bases, leaving 5 bases of the junction unmatched. Looked up from germline, CDR1 is MNHNS and CDR2 is SASEGT. The CDR3 has 15 amino acids. Here the CDR3 reads CASREQGAHTGELFF. In nucleotides, the CDR3 is TGTGCCAGCAGGGAACAGGGGGCCCACACCGGGGAGCTGTTTTTT.

DNA for the CDR3: TGTGCCAGCAGCTTAGTTTTGAACACTGAAGCTTTCTTT. Its protein product is CASSLVLNTEAFF. The chain uses TRBV11-2 and TRBJ1-1; D is ambiguous. CDR3 length: 13 residues. The germline V gene encodes CDR1 SGHAT and CDR2 FQNNGV. Trimming stripped 1 base from V and 0 bases from J, with 3 bases between.

The J gene is TRBJ2-7, the V gene TRBV5-1; no reliable D call. CDR1 and CDR2 from the germline V gene are SGHRS and YFSETQ. This CDR3 has 13 amino acids. Trimming shortened V by 1 base and J by 2 bases, and 7 bases separated the two germline ends. As DNA, the CDR3 is TGCGCCAGCAGCTTGTACTCAGCCTACGAGCAGTACTTC. Translation: CASSLYSAYEQYF.

The rearrangement joins TRBV12-5 to TRBJ1-1; D call uncertain. Germline values: CDR1 LGHNT, CDR2 FRNRAP. The V end lost 4 bases, the J end lost 1 base, and 16 bases lay between the germline ends. CDR3 length equals 16 residues. CDR3 DNA: TGTGCTAGTGGTTGGTCGATCTTAGAGGGGAACACTGAAGCTTTCTTT. This codes for CASGWSILEGNTEAFF.

This clone was observed a few times. The rearrangement links TRBV6-4 to TRBJ1-1, with TRBD1 matching over 7 bases. From germline, CDR1 is MRHNA and CDR2 SNTAGT. This CDR3 spans 13 amino acids. With 2 bases clipped from V and 8 bases from J, the junction kept 5 bases outside the gene matches. The CDR3 loop reads CASSDRGLSEAFF. CDR3 sequence (DNA): TGTGCCAGCAGTGACAGGGGGCTTTCCGAAGCTTTCTTT.

This clone was picked up one time. This chain joins TRBV4-3 and TRBJ2-4; D might be TRBD1 (6 bases). The V and J ends lost 0 bases and 5 bases respectively, with 11 bases between them. This CDR3 region has 15 residues. CDR1 is LGHNA, CDR2 YSLEER, per germline. CDR3 sequence: CASSQDQGHQNIQYF. The CDR3 DNA sequence: TGCGCCAGCAGCCAAGATCAGGGGCACCAAAACATTCAGTACTTC.

This chain links TRBV4-1 with TRBJ2-1, with TRBD1 identical over 12 bases. The CDR3 has 15 residues. With 4 bases clipped from V and 7 bases from J, the junction kept 5 bases outside the gene matches. Germline assignment: CDR1 MGHRA and CDR2 YSYEKL. As DNA, the CDR3 is TGCGCCAGCAGCCCGGGACAGGGGGCGCGGAATGAGCAGTTCTTC. Protein: CASSPGQGARNEQFF.

In DNA, the CDR3 is TGTGCCAGCAGTCCAGCCAGGGGGCGCGAGCAGTACTTC. It yields the protein CASSPARGREQYF. The gene calls are TRBV7-2 and TRBJ2-7; 8 nucleotides line up with TRBD1. Germline V gene data show CDR1 as SGHTA and CDR2 as FQGNSA. The J segment lost 6 bases and the V segment lost 6 bases, leaving 7 bases of the junction unmatched. This CDR3 comprises 13 residues.

The chain couples TRBV7-9 to TRBJ1-2, with D maybe TRBD1 (6 bases). The CDR3 is 14 residues long. Germline V gives CDR1 SEHNR, CDR2 FQNEAQ (reference sequence). The V end lost 5 bases, the J end lost 1 base, and 11 bases lay between the germline ends. The CDR3: CASSRDNLNYGYTF. In DNA form, the CDR3 reads TGTGCCAGCAGCCGGGACAACCTTAACTATGGCTACACCTTC.

V gene TRBV7-3 combines with J gene TRBJ2-3; D not certain. The V end was cut by 5 bases, the J end by 2 bases, with 8 bases between. Germline lookup yields CDR1 SGHTA and CDR2 FQGTGA. The CDR3 extends over 13 amino acids. CDR3 sequence (DNA): TGTGCCAGCAGCCCATACACCACAGATACGCAGTATTTT. It yields the protein CASSPYTTDTQYF. The whole variable domain, remainder taken from reference TRBV7-3 and TRBJ2-3, is GAGVSQTPSNKVTEKGKYVELRCDPISGHTALYWYRQSLGQGPEFLIYFQGTGAADDSGLPNDRFFAVRPEGSVSTLKIQRTERGDSAVYLCASSPYTTDTQYFGPGTRLTVL.

The chain carries TRBV7-2 and TRBJ1-1, with 7 bases that match TRBD1. V gave up 5 bases and J gave up 5 bases; unmatched junction bases: 2. The germline CDR1 and CDR2 sequences are SGHTA and FQGNSA. The CDR3 has 12 residues. CDR3 sequence (DNA): TGTGCCAGCAGCGACAGGGTGACTGAAGCTTTCTTT. Translated, it gives CASSDRVTEAFF.

This clone appeared a single time. The chain joins TRBV30 to TRBJ1-2; D gene ambiguous. V was clipped by 2 bases and J by 3 bases, with 10 bases between them. CDR1 and CDR2 (germline): GTSNPN, SVGIG (reference sequence). The CDR3 totals 13 residues. CDR3 loop: CAWSSLGDYGYTF. CDR3 nucleotide sequence: TGTGCCTGGAGTTCTCTTGGGGACTATGGCTACACCTTC.

The chain joins TRBV7-9 to TRBJ1-4, with D unresolved. V lost 5 bases and J lost 7, with 17 bases in between. CDR3 length equals 15 residues. Germline CDR1 and CDR2: SEHNR and FQNEAQ (reference sequence). CDR3 DNA sequence: TGTGCCAGCAGCGGCCGCGGCAACGCGCTTGAAAAACTGTTTTTT. It is translated as CASSGRGNALEKLFF.

This clone was recorded once. The CDR3 spells CASSPLAGGEQFF. CDR3 nucleotides: TGTGCCAGCTCACCACTGGCGGGGGGTGAGCAGTTCTTC. This rearrangement joins TRBV18 to TRBJ2-1; TRBD2 aligns across 8 bases. The CDR3 runs to 13 residues. The germline CDR1 and CDR2 sequences are KGHSH and LQKENI. The junction had 2 bases not matched to a gene; V was cut back by 1 base and J by 9 bases.

This chain joins TRBV30 and TRBJ2-5; 9 positions agree with TRBD2. The CDR3 totals 14 residues. Germline CDR1 and CDR2: GTSNPN and SVGIG (reference sequence). The V gene end was trimmed by 5 bases and the J gene end by 5 bases; junction bases not matched to a gene: 9. The CDR3 sequence: CAWRERGAGETQYF. The CDR3 DNA reads TGTGCCTGGCGAGAGCGGGGGGCTGGGGAGACCCAGTACTTC.

The CDR3 DNA reads as TGTGCCAGCAGCTTAGAATCTTTCGGGAAGAACGAGCAGTACTTC. Amino acid sequence: CASSLESFGKNEQYF. The gene calls are TRBV7-9 and TRBJ2-7, with D perhaps matching TRBD2 (5 bases). Germline V gene lookup returns CDR1 SEHNR and CDR2 FQNEAQ (reference sequence). Trimming took 1 base from V and 5 from J, leaving 15 bases between them. This CDR3 has 15 amino acids.

The chain uses TRBV27 and TRBJ1-4; weak D call: TRBD1 (6 bases). The germline V gene encodes CDR1 MNHEY and CDR2 SMNVEV (reference sequence). V was trimmed by 10 bases and J by 8 bases, leaving 23 bases between them. The CDR3 runs 15 residues. CDR3 residues: CATSTMGAPGEKLFF. For the CDR3, the DNA is TGTGCCACCTCCACTATGGGGGCCCCTGGGGAAAAACTGTTTTTT.

A few counts support this clone. The J gene is TRBJ1-2, the V gene TRBV10-3, with unresolved D. V was pared by 4 bases and J by 3 bases, with 9 bases between. The CDR3 sequence is 13 residues long. Germline CDR1 ENHRY, CDR2 SYGVKD. The CDR3 region has the DNA TGTGCCATCAGTGTTAACGGCGACTATGGCTACACCTTC. Translated: CAISVNGDYGYTF.

This clone is a singleton in its sample. The V and J genes are TRBV19 and TRBJ2-1; D uncertain. Germline CDR1 LNHDA, CDR2 SQIVND (reference sequence). Trimming removed 5 bases at V and 8 bases at J, with 16 bases between. The CDR3 consists of 14 residues. The DNA for the CDR3 is TGTGCCAGTAGTGCTGGACCCCTGTACGATGAGCAGTTCTTC. Encoded protein: CASSAGPLYDEQFF. Combining the CDR3 with reference TRBV19 and TRBJ2-1 gives the whole variable domain DGGITQSPKYLFRKEGQNVTLSCEQNLNHDAMYWYRQDPGQGLRLIYYSQIVNDFQKGDIAEGYSVSREKKESFPLTVTSAQKNPTAFYLCASSAGPLYDEQFFGPGTRLTVL.

This chain connects TRBV28 to TRBJ1-5, with 8 bases matching TRBD1. The CDR3 runs to 16 residues. After removal of 4 bases from V and 3 bases from J, the junction contained 8 bases not matched to a gene. The germline gives CDR1 MDHEN, CDR2 SYDVKM. The CDR3 DNA sequence: TGTGCCAGCAGTTCCCGGACAGGGAAGTACAATCAGCCCCAGCATTTT. The encoded protein is CASSSRTGKYNQPQHF.

V is TRBV10-3 and J is TRBJ2-7; possibly TRBD1 for D (5 bases). Germline loops: CDR1 ENHRY, CDR2 SYGVKD. Trimming stripped 5 bases from V and 2 bases from J, with 7 bases between. There are 12 residues in the CDR3. This chain's CDR3 is CAISSRAYEQYF. CDR3 nucleotide sequence: TGTGCCATCAGTTCCAGGGCCTACGAGCAGTACTTC.